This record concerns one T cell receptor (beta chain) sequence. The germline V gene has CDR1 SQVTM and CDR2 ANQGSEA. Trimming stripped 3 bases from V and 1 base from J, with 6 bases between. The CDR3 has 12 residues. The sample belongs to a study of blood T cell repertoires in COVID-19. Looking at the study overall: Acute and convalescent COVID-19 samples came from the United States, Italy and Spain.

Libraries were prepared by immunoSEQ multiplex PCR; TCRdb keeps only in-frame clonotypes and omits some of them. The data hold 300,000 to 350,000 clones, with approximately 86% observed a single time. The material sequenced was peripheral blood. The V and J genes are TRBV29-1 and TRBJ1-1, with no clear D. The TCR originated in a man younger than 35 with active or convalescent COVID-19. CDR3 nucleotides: TGCAGCGTTGATCCGCGGAACACTGAAGCTTTCTTT. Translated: CSVDPRNTEAFF.